A selection of T cell receptor beta chains follows, all from one sample in a study of CD8 T cells in Susac syndrome. MiXCR was run by TCRdb on the immunoSEQ multiplex PCR reads, yielding one entry per CDR3 protein. The repertoire holds roughly 160,000 distinct CDR3 sequences, about 96% seen once, with around 0.12% in the top ten. The source material was CD4+ T cells from PBMCs. The receptor set was obtained from a human donor with Susac syndrome. The conserved cysteine and the conserved F or W are not part of the CDR3 here. A D gene is named only where the DNA matches it firmly.

TRBJ2-3 | TRBD2 | TRBV9 | ASSYSGGLEGDTQY
TRBJ2-5 | - | TRBV14 | ASSHTLTQETQY
TRBJ1-2 | - | TRBV30 | AWSASSNYGYT
TRBJ2-3 | - | TRBV24-1 | ATSDPTANTDTQY
TRBJ2-6 | - | TRBV28 | ASTSGANVLT
TRBJ2-6 | - | TRBV6-5 | ASSYFPGSGANVLT
TRBJ2-5 | TRBD1 | TRBV2 | ASSGGGPRGPQETQY
TRBJ2-1 | - | TRBV6-1 | ASSRDPQGPSSYNEQF
TRBJ2-5 | - | TRBV28 | ASSLWGLLRMETQY
TRBJ2-1 | - | TRBV7-9 | ASSSGTLRYNEQF
TRBJ2-3 | - | TRBV27 | ASSFRGAGRTDTQY
TRBJ2-1 | - | TRBV29-1 | SVEKGNEQF
TRBJ2-3 | - | TRBV20-1 | SARPDERRSTDTQY
TRBJ2-5 | - | TRBV29-1 | SVRQWNQETQY
TRBJ2-1 | TRBD2 | TRBV9 | ASSLRLAGGHEQF
TRBJ1-6 | - | TRBV20-1 | SARASETVNSPLH
TRBJ2-6 | - | TRBV7-9 | ASSQYRAAGANVLT
TRBJ2-1 | - | TRBV6-2/TRBV6-3 | ASSYPGYNEQF
TRBJ2-6 | - | TRBV28 | ASSPTASGANVLT
TRBJ1-4 | - | TRBV15 | ATSRVNEKLF
TRBJ1-2 | - | TRBV12-3/TRBV12-4 | ASSLALGDANYGYT
TRBJ2-5 | TRBD2 | TRBV29-1 | SVARLAMETQY
TRBJ2-5 | - | TRBV18 | ASSPLGGNQETQY
TRBJ2-7 | - | TRBV29-1 | SASRDSRQY
TRBJ2-5 | - | TRBV5-1 | ASSRLETQY
TRBJ2-5 | TRBD2 | TRBV3-1 | ASSQRGGAETQY
TRBJ2-1 | - | TRBV7-8 | ASSLAGVTGANEQF
TRBJ1-1 | - | TRBV28 | ASSLGRGGTEAF
TRBJ2-5 | - | TRBV5-1 | ASSLRTGETQY
TRBJ2-1 | - | TRBV6-2/TRBV6-3 | ASSYRGGYNEQF
TRBJ1-1 | TRBD1 | TRBV12-3/TRBV12-4 | ASSPSTGGNEAF
TRBJ2-1 | TRBD1 | TRBV7-3 | ASSTDRGTNEQF